These 32 T cell receptor beta chains were sequenced from one sample in a study of CD8+ T cells in alopecia areata. In each case, RNA was isolated and then reverse transcribed into cDNA as the sequencing template. Some clones are missing from TCRdb's copy, which holds only in-frame ones; the method was immunoSEQ multiplex PCR. This table holds over 150,000 clones, roughly 50% found once. The specimen was CD8+ T cells sorted from blood. The receptors stem from a human donor in good health.

The rearrangement links TRBV6-1 to TRBJ2-3; D gene unclear. Germline-derived CDR1 and CDR2 are MNHNS and SASEGT. The V end was cut by 7 bases, the J end by 6 bases, with 8 bases between. The CDR3 is 11 amino acids. CDR3 protein: CASMTGDTQYF. DNA of the CDR3: TGTGCCAGCATGACGGGTGATACGCAGTATTTT.

The rearrangement joins TRBV4-2 to TRBJ2-7; TRBD2 aligns across 12 bases. CDR1 and CDR2 (germline): LGHNA, YNFKEQ. The CDR3 covers 18 residues. The J segment lost 0 bases and the V segment lost 5 bases, leaving 11 bases of the junction unmatched. The CDR3: CASSTTSGGTSYSYEQYF. The CDR3 DNA is TGTGCCAGCAGCACGACTAGCGGGGGTACAAGTTACTCCTACGAGCAGTACTTC.

This chain joins TRBV7-3 and TRBJ1-6; maybe TRBD1 (6 bases). The CDR3 covers 14 residues. CDR1 and CDR2 (germline): SGHTA, FQGTGA. Deletions cut 5 bases from V and 5 bases from J, with 10 bases between. CDR3 residues: CASSNGQNNSPLHF. The CDR3 nucleotides read TGTGCCAGCAGCAATGGACAGAATAATTCACCCCTCCACTTT.

The chain uses TRBV29-1 and TRBJ1-1; D not resolved. The CDR3 extends over 10 amino acids. CDR1 is SQVTM and CDR2 is ANQGSEA in the germline V gene. V was clipped by 4 bases and J by 4 bases, with 4 bases between them. In nucleotides, the CDR3 is TGCAGCGTTGTACGCACTGAAGCTTTCTTT. This codes for CSVVRTEAFF.

V usage is TRBV5-1 and J usage is TRBJ1-1; no definite D call. V lost 0 bases, J lost 1 base, and 22 bases lay in between. From germline, CDR1 is SGHRS and CDR2 YFSETQ. The length of the CDR3 is 19 residues. The CDR3 loop is CASSLVRRPRFPANTEAFF. CDR3 DNA: TGCGCCAGCAGCTTGGTGCGCAGGCCCAGATTCCCGGCGAACACTGAAGCTTTCTTT.

This chain joins TRBV6-6 and TRBJ1-1; 10 bases align to TRBD1. Germline values: CDR1 MNHNY, CDR2 SVGAGI (reference sequence). This CDR3 is built from 15 residues. Germline trimming cut 2 bases from V and 7 bases from J; bases unmatched to any gene: 7. The CDR3 loop reads CASSYRGQGQIEAFF. CDR3 DNA: TGTGCCAGCAGTTACAGGGGACAGGGGCAGATTGAAGCTTTCTTT.

This clone came up a few times. The gene calls are TRBV5-5 and TRBJ2-1; TRBD2 aligns across 11 bases. Trimming at V came to 4 bases and at J to 0 bases, leaving 15 bases not matched to a gene. Germline lookup yields CDR1 SGHKS and CDR2 YYEKEE (reference sequence). This CDR3 spans 20 amino acids. CDR3 region: CASSPPRLAGWLSSYNEQFF. CDR3 DNA: TGTGCCAGCAGCCCCCCCCGACTAGCGGGGTGGCTCAGCTCCTACAATGAGCAGTTCTTC.

The chain combines TRBV15 with TRBJ1-1; TRBD1 matches 9 bases. This CDR3 is 15 amino acids long. V lost 5 bases and J lost 6; bases outside the gene matches: 10. Per germline, CDR1 LNHNV and CDR2 YYDKDF (reference sequence). DNA of the CDR3: TGTGCCACCAGCTCGCGGACAGGGGTGACCCCTGAAGCTTTCTTT. Protein sequence: CATSSRTGVTPEAFF.

This clone was recorded a few times. This chain links TRBV14 with TRBJ2-7; D remains ambiguous. Deletions cut 4 bases from V and 2 bases from J, with 6 bases between. CDR3 length: 12 amino acids. CDR1 SGHDN and CDR2 FVKESK come from the germline V gene. CDR3 coding DNA: TGTGCCAGCAGCCCATCTCCCTACGAGCAGTACTTC. Translating it yields CASSPSPYEQYF.

The chain links TRBV29-1 to TRBJ2-7; 7 bases line up with TRBD1. The CDR3 covers 16 residues. The V gene end was trimmed by 3 bases and the J gene end by 2 bases; junction bases not matched to a gene: 13. Per the germline V gene, CDR1 is SQVTM and CDR2 is ANQGSEA. This CDR3 reads CSVDMVDGTVAYEQYF. The CDR3 DNA reads as TGCAGCGTTGATATGGTCGACGGGACAGTTGCCTACGAGCAGTACTTC.

The CDR3 region is CSVDPGQGTNYGYTF. Here the CDR3 DNA reads TGCAGCGTTGACCCTGGACAGGGGACTAACTATGGCTACACCTTC. V usage is TRBV29-1 and J usage is TRBJ1-2; 9 bases are shared with TRBD1. The CDR3 is made up of 15 amino acids. CDR1 and CDR2 (germline): SQVTM, ANQGSEA. Unmatched junction bases numbered 5, after V lost 3 bases and J lost 0 bases.

The chain recombines TRBV5-5 with TRBJ2-5, with 12 bases matching TRBD2. Germline lookup yields CDR1 SGHKS and CDR2 YYEKEE (reference sequence). The CDR3 has 17 residues. Trimming took 0 bases from V and 5 from J; bases not matched to a gene: 8. The CDR3 DNA is TGTGCCAGCAGCTTGGAGGGTCGGACTAGCGGGGCGGAGACCCAGTACTTC. This translates into CASSLEGRTSGAETQYF.

The chain is built from TRBV25-1 and TRBJ1-2; 11 bases match TRBD1. Trimming removed 1 base from V and 4 bases from J; junction bases left unmatched: 2. The CDR3 runs 15 residues. From germline, CDR1 is MGHDK and CDR2 SYGVNS. The CDR3 protein is CASSEWGTGGYGYTF. CDR3 coding DNA: TGTGCCAGCAGTGAATGGGGGACAGGGGGCTATGGCTACACCTTC.

This clone was seen a handful of times. The rearrangement uses TRBV10-3 and TRBJ1-5, with D tentatively TRBD1 (6 bases). Germline lookup yields CDR1 ENHRY and CDR2 SYGVKD. CDR3 length: 13 residues. Trimming removed 4 bases at V and 7 bases at J, with 11 bases between. Written as DNA, the CDR3 is TGTGCCATCAGTGGGGGGCTGACCCAGCCCCAGCATTTT. This gives the protein CAISGGLTQPQHF.

The chain's CDR3 is CASSPSPKTGDTEAFF. In DNA form, the CDR3 reads TGTGCCAGCAGCCCGAGCCCTAAGACAGGGGACACTGAAGCTTTCTTT. The gene calls are TRBV9 and TRBJ1-1; 8 nucleotides match TRBD1. This CDR3 has 16 residues. Germline V lookup: CDR1 SGDLS, CDR2 YYNGEE. V lost 4 bases, J lost 3 bases, and 11 bases stayed unmatched.

The CDR3 coding sequence is TGTGCCAGCAGAGACGCTCACAGCGTTCCCTACGAGCAGTACTTC. Amino acid sequence: CASRDAHSVPYEQYF. The rearrangement joins TRBV6-5 to TRBJ2-7; D call uncertain. The CDR3 has 15 residues. Trimming left V 6 bases short and J 2 bases short, with 17 bases between. The V gene's germline CDR1 is MNHEY and CDR2 SVGAGI.

As regards this clone: An end of the junction does not agree with germline; a read error may underlie this. CDR3 bases: TGTGCCACCAGCGGAGACAGGGGTTCAAAAAACATTCAGTACTTC. This codes for CATSGDRGSKNIQYF. The rearrangement joins TRBV15 to TRBJ2-4, with 8 bases lining up with TRBD1. The CDR3 totals 15 residues. Germline CDR1 reads LNHNV; CDR2 reads YYDKDF (reference sequence). The variable domain in full, completed from reference TRBV15 and TRBJ2-4, reads DAMVIQNPRYQVTQFGKPVTLSCSQTLNHNVMYWYQQKSSQAPKLLFHYYDKDFNNEADTPDNFQSRRPNTSFCFLDIRSPGLGDTAMYLCATSGDRGSKNIQYFGAGTRLSVL.

The J gene is TRBJ1-2, the V gene TRBV29-1, with D possibly TRBD1 on 5 matching bases. Trimming took off 0 bases at V and 0 bases at J, with 11 bases between the two ends. The CDR3 runs to 15 residues. CDR1 and CDR2 from the germline V gene are SQVTM and ANQGSEA. The CDR3 region is CSVEDGGEANYGYTF. DNA of the CDR3: TGCAGCGTTGAAGATGGGGGAGAAGCTAACTATGGCTACACCTTC.

The table lists this clone with a few counts. The rearrangement joins TRBV9 to TRBJ2-3; tentatively, D is TRBD2 (5 bases). The CDR3 has 11 residues. Deletions cut 7 bases from V and 5 bases from J, with 8 bases between. The germline V gene encodes CDR1 SGDLS and CDR2 YYNGEE. Here the CDR3 reads CASGEGDTQYF. The DNA for the CDR3 is TGTGCCAGCGGAGAGGGAGATACGCAGTATTTT.

The chain has TRBV14 and TRBJ1-4; D is uncertain. From germline, CDR1 is SGHDN and CDR2 FVKESK. The CDR3 totals 16 residues. V was pared by 1 base and J by 5 bases, with 14 bases between. CDR3 DNA sequence: TGTGCCAGCAGCCAAGGGAAGCCCAGCTACAATGAAAAACTGTTTTTT. It translates to CASSQGKPSYNEKLFF.

V is TRBV29-1 and J is TRBJ1-1; TRBD1 might be the D (5 bases). The CDR3 has 11 residues. V was trimmed by 2 bases and J by 8 bases, leaving 9 bases between them. CDR1 is SQVTM and CDR2 is ANQGSEA in the germline V gene. The CDR3 here is CSVERGVEAFF. CDR3 nucleotides: TGCAGCGTTGAAAGGGGAGTAGAAGCTTTCTTT.

The chain combines TRBV28 with TRBJ2-5; TRBD2 matches 11 bases. This CDR3 has 16 residues. J was trimmed by 4 bases and V by 5 bases; bases with no gene match: 9. In germline, CDR1 is MDHEN, CDR2 SYDVKM. The CDR3 loop is CASSVRRLAGRETQYF. As DNA, the CDR3 is TGTGCCAGCAGTGTAAGGAGACTAGCGGGGAGAGAGACCCAGTACTTC.

The chain recombines TRBV25-1 with TRBJ2-7; 10 bases match TRBD1. J lost 3 bases, V lost 6 bases, and 8 bases had no gene match. Germline V gene data show CDR1 as MGHDK and CDR2 as SYGVNS. This CDR3 is built from 15 residues. The chain's CDR3 is CASRPAGQGGYEQYF. The CDR3, as DNA: TGTGCCAGCAGACCAGCCGGACAGGGGGGCTACGAGCAGTACTTC.

This clone was counted between two and nine times. CDR3 loop: CASREGGLAEAFF. CDR3 sequence (DNA): TGTGCCAGCCGGGAAGGAGGTCTGGCTGAAGCTTTCTTT. The rearrangement links TRBV7-6 to TRBJ1-1; no clear D. The CDR3 covers 13 residues. With 8 bases removed from V and 6 bases from J, the gap between germline ends came to 16 bases. CDR1 and CDR2 (germline): SGHVS, FNYEAQ.

The rearrangement joins TRBV25-1 to TRBJ1-4; unclear D gene. The V end was cut by 6 bases, the J end by 5 bases, with 16 bases between. The CDR3 covers 15 residues. Per germline, CDR1 MGHDK and CDR2 SYGVNS. The CDR3 reads CASRVWRSGNEKLFF. For the CDR3, the DNA is TGTGCCAGCAGGGTTTGGAGAAGTGGCAATGAAAAACTGTTTTTT.

This clone was observed a handful of times. The V gene is TRBV5-6, the J gene TRBJ1-4; 9 nucleotides align to TRBD1. The CDR3 sequence is 13 residues long. The ends lost 3 bases at V and 9 bases at J; junction bases unmatched: 3. Germline assignment: CDR1 SGHDT and CDR2 YYEEEE. The CDR3 reads CASSWGTGKKLFF. The CDR3 nucleotides read TGTGCCAGCAGCTGGGGGACAGGGAAAAAACTGTTTTTT.

Only one count was recorded for this clone. Distinct nucleotide sequences in the sample also encode this CDR3. The chain carries TRBV7-9 and TRBJ1-2; D gene unclear. The germline V gene encodes CDR1 SEHNR and CDR2 FQNEAQ (reference sequence). The CDR3 is 11 amino acids. The V end lost 5 bases, the J end lost 5 bases, and 6 bases lay between the germline ends. DNA of the CDR3: TGTGCCAGCAGCGCCGATTATGGCTACACCTTC. Protein: CASSADYGYTF.

This clone showed up just once. This sequence joins TRBV5-1 and TRBJ2-3; TRBD2 matches at 7 bases. Germline V lookup: CDR1 SGHRS, CDR2 YFSETQ. J lost 6 bases, V lost 0 bases, and 1 base had no gene match. The CDR3 has 13 amino acids. CDR3 nucleotide sequence: TGCGCCAGCAGCTTGGCGCGGGAGGATACGCAGTATTTT. This sequence encodes CASSLAREDTQYF.

The chain uses TRBV6-6 and TRBJ1-1, with TRBD1 as a possible D gene (5 bases). V lost 8 bases, J lost 4 bases, and 17 bases lay in between. The CDR3 is made up of 14 amino acids. In germline, CDR1 is MNHNY, CDR2 SVGAGI (reference sequence). The CDR3 spells CASGTIRGPTEAFF. The CDR3 DNA follows: TGTGCCAGCGGCACGATTAGGGGTCCCACTGAAGCTTTCTTT.

The rearrangement uses TRBV6-5 and TRBJ1-3; D is uncertain. With 0 bases removed from V and 1 base from J, the gap between germline ends came to 10 bases. The CDR3 loop spans 16 amino acids. Germline CDR1 MNHEY, CDR2 SVGAGI. CDR3 residues: CASSYSSQPSGNTIYF. The CDR3 nucleotides read TGTGCCAGCAGTTACTCGAGCCAACCTTCTGGAAACACCATATATTTT.

The V call is TRBV4-2, the J call TRBJ1-2; D is undetermined. Germline V gene sequence: CDR1 LGHNA, CDR2 YNFKEQ. The CDR3 has 17 residues. Trimming cost V 0 bases and J 3 bases, with 17 bases left between them. CDR3 loop: CASSQDLGVWYHYGYTF. CDR3 bases: TGTGCCAGCAGCCAAGATCTTGGGGTATGGTATCACTATGGCTACACCTTC.

The table lists this clone with a few counts. The chain is built from TRBV2 and TRBJ2-2; 9 nucleotides line up with TRBD1. The germline V gene has CDR1 SNHLY and CDR2 FYNNEI. The CDR3 runs 17 residues. V dropped 6 bases and J dropped 4; count of bases not matched to a gene: 12. The CDR3 nucleotides are TGTGCCAGCAGGAACCCCCGGGACAGGGATTTCACCGGGGAGCTGTTTTTT. Amino acid sequence: CASRNPRDRDFTGELFF.